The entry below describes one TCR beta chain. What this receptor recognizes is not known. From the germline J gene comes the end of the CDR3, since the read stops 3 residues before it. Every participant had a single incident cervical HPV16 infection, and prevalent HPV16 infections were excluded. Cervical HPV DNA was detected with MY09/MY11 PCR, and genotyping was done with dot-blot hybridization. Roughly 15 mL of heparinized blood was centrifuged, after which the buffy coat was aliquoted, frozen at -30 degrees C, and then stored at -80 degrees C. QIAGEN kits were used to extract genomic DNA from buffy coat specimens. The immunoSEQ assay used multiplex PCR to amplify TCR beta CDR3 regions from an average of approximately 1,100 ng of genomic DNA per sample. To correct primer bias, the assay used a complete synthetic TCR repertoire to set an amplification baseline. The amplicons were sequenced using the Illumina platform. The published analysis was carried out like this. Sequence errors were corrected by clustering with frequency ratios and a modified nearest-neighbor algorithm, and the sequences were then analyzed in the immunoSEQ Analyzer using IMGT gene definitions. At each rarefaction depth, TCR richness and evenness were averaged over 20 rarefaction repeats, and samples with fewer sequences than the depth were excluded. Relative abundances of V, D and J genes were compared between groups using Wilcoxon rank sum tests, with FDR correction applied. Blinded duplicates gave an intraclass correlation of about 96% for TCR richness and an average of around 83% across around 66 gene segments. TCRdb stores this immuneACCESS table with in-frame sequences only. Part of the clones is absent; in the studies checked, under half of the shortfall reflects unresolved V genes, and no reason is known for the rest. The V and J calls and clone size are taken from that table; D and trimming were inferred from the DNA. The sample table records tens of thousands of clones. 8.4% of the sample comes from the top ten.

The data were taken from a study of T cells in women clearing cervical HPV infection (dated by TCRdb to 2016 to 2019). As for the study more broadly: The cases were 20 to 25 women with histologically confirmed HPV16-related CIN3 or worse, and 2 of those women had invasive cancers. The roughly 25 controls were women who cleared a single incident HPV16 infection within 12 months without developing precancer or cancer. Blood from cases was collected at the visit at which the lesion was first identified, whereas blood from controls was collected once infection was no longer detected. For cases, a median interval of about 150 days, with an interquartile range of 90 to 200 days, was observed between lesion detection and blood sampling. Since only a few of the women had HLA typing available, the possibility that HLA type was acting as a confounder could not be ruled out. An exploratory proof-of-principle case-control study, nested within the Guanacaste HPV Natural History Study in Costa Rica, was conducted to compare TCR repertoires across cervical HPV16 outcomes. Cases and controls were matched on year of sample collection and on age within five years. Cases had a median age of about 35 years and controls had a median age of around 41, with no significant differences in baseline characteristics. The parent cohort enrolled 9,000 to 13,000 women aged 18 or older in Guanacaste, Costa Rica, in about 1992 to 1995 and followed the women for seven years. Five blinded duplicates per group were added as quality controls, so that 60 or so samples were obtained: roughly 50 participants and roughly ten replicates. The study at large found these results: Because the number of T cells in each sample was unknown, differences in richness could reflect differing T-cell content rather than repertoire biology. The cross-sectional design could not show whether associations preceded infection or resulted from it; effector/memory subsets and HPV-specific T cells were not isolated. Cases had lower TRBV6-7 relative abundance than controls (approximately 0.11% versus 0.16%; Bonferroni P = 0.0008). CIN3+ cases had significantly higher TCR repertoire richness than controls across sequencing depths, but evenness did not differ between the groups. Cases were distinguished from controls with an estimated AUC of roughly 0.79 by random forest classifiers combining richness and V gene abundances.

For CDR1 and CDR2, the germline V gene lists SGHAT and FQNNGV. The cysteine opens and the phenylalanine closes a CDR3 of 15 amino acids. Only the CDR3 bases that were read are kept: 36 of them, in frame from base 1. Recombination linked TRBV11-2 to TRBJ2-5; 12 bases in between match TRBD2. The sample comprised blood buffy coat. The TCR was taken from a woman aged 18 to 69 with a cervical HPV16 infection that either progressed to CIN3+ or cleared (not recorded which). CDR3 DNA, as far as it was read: TGTGCCAGCAGCATTCTAGCGGGGGGGGTTGATACC. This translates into CASSILAGGVDT. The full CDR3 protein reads CASSILAGGVDTQYF.